The 31 T cell receptor beta chains reported below all come from one sample, sequenced in a study of cytomegalovirus exposure and HLA in healthy donors. PCR employed 60 Vbeta and 13 Jbeta primers. The protocol was immunoSEQ multiplex PCR, while the TCRdb copy is restricted to in-frame clones and leaves out a portion. The repertoire holds 150,000 to 200,000 clones, with approximately 71% as singletons. Sequenced input: PBMCs. These receptors were collected from a girl aged 10-17 years in good health and CMV-seronegative.

V is TRBV18 and J is TRBJ2-1, with TRBD1 as a possible D gene (5 bases). V was trimmed by 0 bases and J by 0 bases, leaving 9 bases between them. Germline V gene lookup returns CDR1 KGHSH and CDR2 LQKENI. The CDR3 has 16 amino acids. The CDR3 spells CASSPPRQSSYNEQFF. CDR3 nucleotide sequence: TGTGCCAGCTCACCACCTAGACAGAGCTCCTACAATGAGCAGTTCTTC.

The genes are TRBV4-1 and TRBJ2-7; a possible D gene is TRBD1 (6 bases). The CDR3 totals 16 residues. The germline V and J ends were trimmed by 1 base and 2 bases, with 15 bases remaining between them. Germline values: CDR1 MGHRA, CDR2 YSYEKL. In DNA, the CDR3 is TGCGCCAGCAGCCAAGTAACCGGGACATTCGCCTACGAGCAGTACTTC. Its translation is CASSQVTGTFAYEQYF.

The chain is built from TRBV13 and TRBJ1-1; D is ambiguous. V dropped 6 bases and J dropped 2 bases, with 7 bases sitting between them. The CDR3 has 12 residues. Looked up from germline, CDR1 is PRHDT and CDR2 is FYEKMQ (reference sequence). This CDR3 reads CASRMANTEAFF. The DNA of the CDR3 is TGTGCCAGCAGGATGGCAAACACTGAAGCTTTCTTT.

The chain is built from TRBV19 and TRBJ1-2, with D unclear. In germline, CDR1 is LNHDA, CDR2 SQIVND (reference sequence). This CDR3 has 14 amino acids. V was shortened by 3 bases and J by 2 bases, with 10 bases between the two germline ends. In nucleotides, the CDR3 is TGTGCCAGTAGTATTCTCGCAGAAAACTATGGCTACACCTTC. It specifies CASSILAENYGYTF. Full variable domain (remainder filled in from reference TRBV19 and TRBJ1-2): DGGITQSPKYLFRKEGQNVTLSCEQNLNHDAMYWYRQDPGQGLRLIYYSQIVNDFQKGDIAEGYSVSREKKESFPLTVTSAQKNPTAFYLCASSILAENYGYTFGSGTRLTVV.

V gene TRBV6-5 combines with J gene TRBJ2-5; possible D gene TRBD2, 6 bases. Trimming removed 1 base from V and 0 bases from J, with 9 bases in between. The length of the CDR3 is 15 residues. Germline CDR1 MNHEY, CDR2 SVGAGI. In DNA form, the CDR3 reads TGTGCCAGCAGTTACTGGCGGGGAAACCAAGAGACCCAGTACTTC. It is translated as CASSYWRGNQETQYF.

The chain is built from TRBV6-1 and TRBJ1-3; D gene ambiguous. Looked up from germline, CDR1 is MNHNS and CDR2 is SASEGT. The V end was cut by 4 bases, the J end by 1 base, with 8 bases between. The CDR3 totals 14 residues. CDR3 bases: TGTGCCAGCAGTGCTCGGGGATCTGGAAACACCATATATTTT. Amino acids: CASSARGSGNTIYF.

Remarks on this clone: The junction shows a germline mismatch at one end, possibly a read error. The V and J genes are TRBV6-5 and TRBJ1-5, with TRBD1 matching over 10 bases. Germline V CDR1 and CDR2: MNHEY, SVGAGI. The CDR3 has 13 residues. The DNA of the CDR3 is TGTACCAGCAGACAGGGGGCCAATCAGCCCCAGCATTTT. The encoded protein is CTSRQGANQPQHF.

The V and J genes are TRBV11-3 and TRBJ1-1, with a tentative D call TRBD1 (6 bases). The germline V gene has CDR1 SGHNT and CDR2 YENEEA. This CDR3 is 14 amino acids long. The V and J ends lost 9 bases and 7 bases respectively, with 21 bases between them. CDR3 DNA sequence: TGTGCCAGTCGACCTATAGGGGGTTTTGTTGAAGCTTTCTTT. It yields the protein CASRPIGGFVEAFF.

This sequence joins TRBV5-1 and TRBJ2-7, with no clear D. Germline CDR1 and CDR2: SGHRS and YFSETQ. This CDR3 has 12 residues. V lost 2 bases and J lost 7, with 10 bases in between. The CDR3 DNA reads TGCGCCAGCAGCTTACAAAACCGAGAGCAGTACTTC. The encoded protein is CASSLQNREQYF.

This rearrangement joins TRBV5-1 to TRBJ2-7, with D possibly TRBD1 on 5 matching bases. The V end was cut by 3 bases, the J end by 2 bases, with 18 bases between. CDR3 length: 16 amino acids. Germline-derived CDR1 and CDR2 are SGHRS and YFSETQ. The CDR3 DNA follows: TGCGCCAGCAGCTCAGGGAATACAGATTCGGCCTACGAGCAGTACTTC. It is translated as CASSSGNTDSAYEQYF.

The chain employs TRBV5-6 and TRBJ2-1, with TRBD2 matching 8 bases. Germline CDR1 SGHDT, CDR2 YYEEEE. CDR3 length: 16 residues. The trim removed 0 bases at V and 6 bases at J, leaving 8 bases unmatched. Written as DNA, the CDR3 is TGTGCCAGCAGCTTGGTGGGGGGGGCGGGGGGCAATGAGCAGTTCTTC. This sequence encodes CASSLVGGAGGNEQFF.

The chain employs TRBV5-1 and TRBJ2-5; 14 nucleotides agree with TRBD2. Germline V CDR1 and CDR2: SGHRS, YFSETQ. V shed 3 bases and J 5 bases; nucleotides not matched to a gene: 6. This CDR3 has 16 residues. CDR3 sequence (DNA): TGCGCCAGCAGCTCCGAGGGACTAGCGGGGGCCGAGACCCAGTACTTC. As protein: CASSSEGLAGAETQYF.

The rearrangement joins TRBV7-9 to TRBJ2-1; 11 nucleotides match TRBD1. With V trimmed by 7 bases and J by 8 bases, 16 bases remained unmatched. This CDR3 is 17 amino acids long. The germline gives CDR1 SEHNR, CDR2 FQNEAQ (reference sequence). The chain's CDR3 is CASTPLPPGTGGHEQFF. The CDR3 DNA is TGTGCCAGCACACCCCTCCCCCCCGGGACAGGGGGACATGAGCAGTTCTTC.

The CDR3 DNA sequence: TGTGCGTACTCCTTGGCGGGGGGGGAGACCCAGTACTTC. It is translated as CAYSLAGGETQYF. This sequence joins TRBV30 and TRBJ2-5; 9 bases line up with TRBD2. Germline CDR1 is GTSNPN and CDR2 is SVGIG (reference sequence). This CDR3 has 13 residues.

This clone occurred a few times. The gene calls are TRBV5-1 and TRBJ2-1; possible D gene TRBD1, 5 bases. The CDR3 is 14 residues long. Germline V lookup: CDR1 SGHRS, CDR2 YFSETQ. V was trimmed by 4 bases and J by 1 base, leaving 9 bases between them. The DNA of the CDR3 is TGCGCCAGCAGCCCCAGGACATCCTACAATGAGCAGTTCTTC. Amino acids: CASSPRTSYNEQFF. Complete variable domain (other parts from reference TRBV5-1 and TRBJ2-1): KAGVTQTPRYLIKTRGQQVTLSCSPISGHRSVSWYQQTPGQGLQFLFEYFSETQRNKGNFPGRFSGRQFSNSRSEMNVSTLELGDSALYLCASSPRTSYNEQFFGPGTRLTVL.

The chain couples TRBV19 to TRBJ1-5, with TRBD1 identical over 10 bases. The CDR3 length is 14 residues. Germline lookup yields CDR1 LNHDA and CDR2 SQIVND (reference sequence). V lost 5 bases, J lost 2 bases, and 0 bases stayed unmatched. Here the CDR3 reads CASSGTGGNQPQHF. For the CDR3, the DNA is TGTGCCAGTAGTGGGACAGGGGGCAATCAGCCCCAGCATTTT.

The V and J genes are TRBV4-1 and TRBJ1-1; 9 positions agree with TRBD1. This CDR3 is 18 amino acids long. The germline V gene encodes CDR1 MGHRA and CDR2 YSYEKL. Germline trimming cut 4 bases from V and 2 bases from J; bases unmatched to any gene: 14. The CDR3 protein is CASSPKWSPGQGNTEAFF. For the CDR3, the DNA is TGCGCCAGCAGCCCCAAGTGGTCACCGGGACAGGGAAACACTGAAGCTTTCTTT.

This clone turned up a few times. The V call is TRBV23-1, the J call TRBJ2-2, with TRBD1 identical over 7 bases. TRBV23-1 is labeled an ORF, and its function is uncertain. V was pared by 11 bases and J by 1 base, with 4 bases of the junction left unmatched. The CDR3 is 13 residues long. CDR3 sequence reads: CAGWTGNTGELFF. The CDR3 bases are TGCGCCGGCTGGACAGGGAACACCGGGGAGCTGTTTTTT.

The chain uses TRBV5-1 and TRBJ2-3; 9 bases match TRBD2. The CDR3 is 15 residues long. J was trimmed by 4 bases and V by 5 bases; bases with no gene match: 8. Germline CDR1 reads SGHRS; CDR2 reads YFSETQ. The CDR3 region has the DNA TGCGCCAGCAGATCCGGGACTAGCAAAGCAGATACGCAGTATTTT. It codes for CASRSGTSKADTQYF.

This clone was seen a handful of times. V is TRBV7-9 and J is TRBJ1-5; no definite D call. V was pared by 5 bases and J by 2 bases, with 13 bases between. CDR1 is SEHNR and CDR2 is FQNEAQ in the germline V gene (reference sequence). This CDR3 contains 15 residues. CDR3 residues: CASSRPGEGNQPQHF. CDR3 in DNA: TGTGCCAGCAGCCGGCCCGGCGAGGGCAATCAGCCCCAGCATTTT.

The chain joins TRBV5-4 to TRBJ1-3; the D is unclear. The CDR3 sequence is 16 residues long. Looked up from germline, CDR1 is SGHNT and CDR2 is YYREEE (reference sequence). Trimming removed 3 bases from V and 0 bases from J, with 13 bases in between. CDR3 loop: CASSSSGRSSGNTIYF. CDR3 coding DNA: TGTGCCAGCAGCTCGAGCGGGCGGAGCTCTGGAAACACCATATATTTT.

V gene TRBV6-1 combines with J gene TRBJ2-7; 7 nucleotides match TRBD1. This CDR3 is built from 14 residues. The germline V gene has CDR1 MNHNS and CDR2 SASEGT. Unmatched junction bases numbered 4, after V lost 5 bases and J lost 0 bases. The CDR3 sequence: CASSKRDSSYEQYF. CDR3 nucleotide sequence: TGTGCCAGCAGTAAGAGGGACAGCTCCTACGAGCAGTACTTC.

CDR3 coding DNA: TGTGCCAGCAGCTCCACAGGGTCTTGGGGCGGGGAGCTGTTTTTT. This translates into CASSSTGSWGGELFF. J is TRBJ2-2 and V is TRBV11-3; D may be TRBD1 (6 bases). The CDR3 has 15 residues. V lost 4 bases, J lost 7 bases, and 16 bases lay in between. Germline lookup yields CDR1 SGHNT and CDR2 YENEEA.

This sequence joins TRBV30 and TRBJ1-1; tentative D call: TRBD1 (6 bases). Germline V CDR1 and CDR2: GTSNPN, SVGIG (reference sequence). V gave up 4 bases and J gave up 5 bases, with 11 bases separating them. The CDR3 has 12 amino acids. CDR3 sequence: CAWTGEWTEAFF. In nucleotides, the CDR3 is TGTGCCTGGACAGGGGAGTGGACTGAAGCTTTCTTT. Based on the CDR3 plus reference TRBV30 and TRBJ1-1, the full variable domain is SQTIHQWPATLVQPVGSPLSLECTVEGTSNPNLYWYRQAAGRGLQLLFYSVGIGQISSEVPQNLSASRPQDRQFILSSKKLLLSDSGFYLCAWTGEWTEAFFGQGTRLTVV.

The chain couples TRBV9 to TRBJ2-7; tentative D call: TRBD2 (8 bases). The CDR3 runs to 16 residues. Trimming took off 5 bases at V and 2 bases at J, with 20 bases between the two ends. CDR1 SGDLS and CDR2 YYNGEE come from the germline V gene. CDR3 coding DNA: TGTGCCAGCAGTGCAACCGGGGGGGACAGTACCTACGAGCAGTACTTC. Translating gives CASSATGGDSTYEQYF.

The chain employs TRBV4-1 and TRBJ2-5; TRBD2 might be the D (6 bases). The J call may not be correct, given that the DNA end is closer to TRBJ2-7. Germline CDR1 and CDR2: MGHRA and YSYEKL. The CDR3 has 17 residues. The CDR3 here is CASSQGFGAGTVFEQYF. For the CDR3, the DNA is TGCGCCAGCAGCCAAGGTTTCGGAGCGGGCACCGTCTTCGAGCAGTACTTC.

There are a few counts of this clone. The rearrangement joins TRBV9 to TRBJ2-3; D perhaps matches TRBD2 (6 bases). Trimming removed 0 bases at V and 0 bases at J, with 20 bases between. Germline CDR1 is SGDLS and CDR2 is YYNGEE. The CDR3 is 19 residues long. The CDR3 nucleotides read TGTGCCAGCAGCGTAGCGCCTAGCGCGATGGGAGGTAGCACAGATACGCAGTATTTT. It encodes CASSVAPSAMGGSTDTQYF.

This clone was recorded once. The rearrangement joins TRBV5-6 to TRBJ2-5; D is ambiguous. The germline CDR1 and CDR2 sequences are SGHDT and YYEEEE. Trimming cost V 2 bases and J 5 bases, with 4 bases left between them. This CDR3 is 11 amino acids long. CDR3 coding DNA: TGTGCCAGCAGCTTCGGGGAGACCCAGTACTTC. This sequence encodes CASSFGETQYF.

The chain has TRBV28 and TRBJ2-7; no clear D gene. Germline loops: CDR1 MDHEN, CDR2 SYDVKM. This CDR3 region has 13 residues. Trimming took off 2 bases at V and 6 bases at J, with 11 bases between the two ends. As DNA, the CDR3 is TGTGCCAGCAGTTTACGCGGCGGTAGCGAGCAGTACTTC. Protein sequence: CASSLRGGSEQYF.

The V gene is TRBV5-1, the J gene TRBJ1-6; D unresolved. Germline CDR1 is SGHRS and CDR2 is YFSETQ. The CDR3 is made up of 18 amino acids. The V gene lost 0 bases and the J gene lost 0 bases, with 13 bases spanning the gap. CDR3 region: CASSLDGPGGSYNSPLHF. DNA for the CDR3: TGCGCCAGCAGCTTGGATGGTCCAGGAGGCTCCTATAATTCACCCCTCCACTTT. Full variable domain (missing parts from reference TRBV5-1 and TRBJ1-6): KAGVTQTPRYLIKTRGQQVTLSCSPISGHRSVSWYQQTPGQGLQFLFEYFSETQRNKGNFPGRFSGRQFSNSRSEMNVSTLELGDSALYLCASSLDGPGGSYNSPLHFGNGTRLTVT.

The J gene is TRBJ2-5, the V gene TRBV5-1, with 12 positions matching TRBD2. Trimming at V came to 2 bases and at J to 4 bases, leaving 6 bases not matched to a gene. CDR1 and CDR2 (germline): SGHRS, YFSETQ. This CDR3 is built from 16 residues. The CDR3 coding sequence is TGCGCCAGCAGCTTCCTAGCGGGGGGGCCGGGAGAGACCCAGTACTTC. As protein: CASSFLAGGPGETQYF.